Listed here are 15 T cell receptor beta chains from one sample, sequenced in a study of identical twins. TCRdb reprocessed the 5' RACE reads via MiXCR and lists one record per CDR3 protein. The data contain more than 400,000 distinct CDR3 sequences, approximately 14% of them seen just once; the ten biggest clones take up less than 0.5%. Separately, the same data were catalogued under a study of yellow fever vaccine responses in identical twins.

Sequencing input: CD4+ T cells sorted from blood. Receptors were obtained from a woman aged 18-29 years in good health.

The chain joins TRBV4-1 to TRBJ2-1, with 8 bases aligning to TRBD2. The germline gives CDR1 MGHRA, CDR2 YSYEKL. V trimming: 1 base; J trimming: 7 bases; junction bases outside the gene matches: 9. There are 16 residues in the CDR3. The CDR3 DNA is TGCGCCAGCAGCCAAGGCTACGGGACTAGGGGGAATGAGCAGTTCTTC. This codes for CASSQGYGTRGNEQFF.

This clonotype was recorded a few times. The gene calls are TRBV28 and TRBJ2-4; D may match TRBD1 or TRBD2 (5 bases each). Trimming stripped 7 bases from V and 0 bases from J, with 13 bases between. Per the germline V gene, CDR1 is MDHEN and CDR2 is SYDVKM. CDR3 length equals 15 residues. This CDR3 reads CASKTAGTAKNIQYF. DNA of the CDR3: TGTGCCAGCAAGACGGCCGGGACAGCCAAAAACATTCAGTACTTC.

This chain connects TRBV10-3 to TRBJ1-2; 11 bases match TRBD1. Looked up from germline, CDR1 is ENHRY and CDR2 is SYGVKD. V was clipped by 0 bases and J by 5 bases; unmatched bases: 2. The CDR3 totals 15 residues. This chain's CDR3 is CAISESGQGAYGYTF. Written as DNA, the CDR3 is TGTGCCATCAGTGAGTCCGGACAGGGGGCATATGGCTACACCTTC.

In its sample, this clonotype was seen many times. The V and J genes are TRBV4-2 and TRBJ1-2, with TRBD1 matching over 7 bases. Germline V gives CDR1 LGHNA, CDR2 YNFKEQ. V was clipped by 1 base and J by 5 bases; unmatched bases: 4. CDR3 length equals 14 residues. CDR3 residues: CASSQGTGDYGYTF. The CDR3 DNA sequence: TGTGCCAGCAGCCAAGGCACAGGGGATTATGGCTACACCTTC.

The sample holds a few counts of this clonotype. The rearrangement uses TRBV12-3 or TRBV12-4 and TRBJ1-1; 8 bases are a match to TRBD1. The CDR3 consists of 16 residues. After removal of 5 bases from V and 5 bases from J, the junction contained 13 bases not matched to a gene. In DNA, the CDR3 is TGTGCCAGCAGTCGCAAGGGGGACAGGTTAAGGACTGAAGCTTTCTTT. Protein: CASSRKGDRLRTEAFF.

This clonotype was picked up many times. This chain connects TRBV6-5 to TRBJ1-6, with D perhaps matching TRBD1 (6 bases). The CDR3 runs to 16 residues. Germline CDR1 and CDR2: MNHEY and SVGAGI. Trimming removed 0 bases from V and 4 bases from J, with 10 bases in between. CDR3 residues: CASSYSGGVYNSPLHF. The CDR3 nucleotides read TGTGCCAGCAGTTACTCAGGGGGTGTGTATAATTCACCCCTCCACTTT.

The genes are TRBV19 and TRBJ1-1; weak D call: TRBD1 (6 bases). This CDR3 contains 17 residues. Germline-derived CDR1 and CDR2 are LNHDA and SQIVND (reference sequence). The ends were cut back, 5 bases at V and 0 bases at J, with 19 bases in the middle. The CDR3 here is CASSRGTRSLMNTEAFF. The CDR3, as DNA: TGTGCCAGTAGTCGCGGGACACGGAGTCTCATGAACACTGAAGCTTTCTTT.

CDR3 DNA: TGTGCCATCGAAAACCGGGACAACCACAATGAGCAGTTCTTC. Translated, it gives CAIENRDNHNEQFF. The chain employs TRBV10-3 and TRBJ2-1; D may be TRBD1 (6 bases). Germline V gene lookup returns CDR1 ENHRY and CDR2 SYGVKD. Trimming took 8 bases from V and 5 from J, leaving 16 bases between them. This CDR3 contains 14 residues.

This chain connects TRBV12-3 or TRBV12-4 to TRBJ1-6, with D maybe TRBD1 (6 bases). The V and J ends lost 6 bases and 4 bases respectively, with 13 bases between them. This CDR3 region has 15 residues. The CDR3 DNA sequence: TGTGCCAGCAGCAGGGGCCCCGAGTATAATTCACCCCTCCACTTT. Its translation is CASSRGPEYNSPLHF.

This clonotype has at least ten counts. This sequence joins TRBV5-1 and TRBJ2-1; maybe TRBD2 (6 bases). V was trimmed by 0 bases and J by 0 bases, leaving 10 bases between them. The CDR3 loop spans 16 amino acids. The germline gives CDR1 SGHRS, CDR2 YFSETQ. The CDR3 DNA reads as TGCGCCAGCAGCTTGGATGCGGGGAGCTCCTACAATGAGCAGTTCTTC. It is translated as CASSLDAGSSYNEQFF.

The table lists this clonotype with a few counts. The CDR3 DNA reads TGCAGTGCTAGAGATTACCTCGGACAGGGGGGGGCAAATGAGCAGTTCTTC. Its protein product is CSARDYLGQGGANEQFF. This sequence joins TRBV20-1 and TRBJ2-1; 10 bases map to TRBD1. Germline lookup yields CDR1 DFQATT and CDR2 SNEGSKA (reference sequence). V lost 0 bases to trimming and J lost 7 bases; unmatched junction nucleotides: 12. The CDR3 loop spans 17 amino acids.

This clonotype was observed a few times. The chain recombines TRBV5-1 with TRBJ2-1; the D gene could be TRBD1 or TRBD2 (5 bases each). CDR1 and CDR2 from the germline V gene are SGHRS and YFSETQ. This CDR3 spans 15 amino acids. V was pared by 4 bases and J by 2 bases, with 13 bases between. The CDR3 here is CASSLGTAPYNEQFF. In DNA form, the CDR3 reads TGCGCCAGCAGCCTCGGGACGGCCCCCTACAATGAGCAGTTCTTC.

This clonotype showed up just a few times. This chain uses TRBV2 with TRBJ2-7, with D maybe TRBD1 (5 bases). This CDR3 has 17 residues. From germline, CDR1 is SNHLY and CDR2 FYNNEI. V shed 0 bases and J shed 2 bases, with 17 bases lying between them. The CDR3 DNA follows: TGTGCCAGCAGTGAAGCGGGTCCCCTGGGGCAGGCCTACGAGCAGTACGTC. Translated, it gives CASSEAGPLGQAYEQYV.

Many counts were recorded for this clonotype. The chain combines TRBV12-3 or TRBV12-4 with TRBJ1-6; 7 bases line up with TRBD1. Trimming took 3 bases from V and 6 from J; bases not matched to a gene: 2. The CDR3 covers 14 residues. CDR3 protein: CASSLGQLNSPLHF. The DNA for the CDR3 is TGTGCCAGCAGTTTGGGACAGCTTAATTCACCCCTCCACTTT.

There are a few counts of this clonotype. The CDR3 DNA follows: TGTGCCAGCAGCGCGCTGTGGTCCGGGGAGCTGTTTTTT. It is translated as CASSALWSGELFF. This chain uses TRBV11-3 with TRBJ2-2; D remains unclear. V was clipped by 5 bases and J by 6 bases, with 10 bases between them. From germline, CDR1 is SGHNT and CDR2 YENEEA. This CDR3 region has 13 residues. The whole variable domain, filled in from reference TRBV11-3 and TRBJ2-2, reads EAGVVQSPRYKIIEKKQPVAFWCNPISGHNTLYWYLQNLGQGPELLIRYENEEAVDDSQLPKDRFSAERLKGVDSTLKIQPAELGDSAVYLCASSALWSGELFFGEGSRLTVL.